These 21 T cell receptor beta chains share one sample of origin, sequenced in a study of cytomegalovirus exposure and HLA in healthy donors. PCR involved 60 Vbeta and 13 Jbeta primers. Generated by immunoSEQ multiplex PCR, the TCRdb table keeps only in-frame clones and is missing some. Counted here are about 56,000 clones, roughly 80% occurring once; the ten biggest clones make up around 1.7%. Material for sequencing was PBMCs. The receptor set was obtained from a man aged 40-55 years in good health and CMV-seronegative.

The chain employs TRBV28 and TRBJ1-2, with 7 nucleotides matching TRBD1. The CDR3 runs 14 residues. With V trimmed by 5 bases and J by 4 bases, 7 bases remained unmatched. Germline CDR1 and CDR2: MDHEN and SYDVKM. CDR3 sequence: CASSAFGTAYGYTF. CDR3 bases: TGTGCCAGCAGTGCCTTCGGGACAGCCTATGGCTACACCTTC.

The chain links TRBV7-9 to TRBJ1-1, with 7 bases lining up with TRBD1. This CDR3 contains 14 residues. The germline CDR1 and CDR2 sequences are SEHNR and FQNEAQ (reference sequence). V trimming: 3 bases; J trimming: 1 base; junction bases outside the gene matches: 2. The CDR3 loop is CASSLGQKNTEAFF. The CDR3 coding sequence is TGTGCCAGCAGCTTGGGACAGAAGAACACTGAAGCTTTCTTT.

CDR3 amino acids: CSVESARGGNTIYF. The CDR3 coding sequence is TGCAGCGTTGAATCTGCCCGTGGCGGAAACACCATATATTTT. This chain connects TRBV29-1 to TRBJ1-3; unclear D gene. Trimming left V 2 bases short and J 4 bases short, with 12 bases between. There are 14 residues in the CDR3. The germline gives CDR1 SQVTM, CDR2 ANQGSEA.

The chain employs TRBV6-1 and TRBJ1-3; D is possibly TRBD1 (5 bases). From germline, CDR1 is MNHNS and CDR2 SASEGT. Between the trimmed V and J ends, which lost 6 bases and 3 bases, there was a span of 9 bases. This CDR3 comprises 13 residues. The DNA of the CDR3 is TGTGCCAGCAGGGCGGGGGATGGAAACACCATATATTTT. This gives the protein CASRAGDGNTIYF.

V gene TRBV12-5 combines with J gene TRBJ2-3, with D perhaps TRBD2 (5 bases). This CDR3 is built from 15 residues. The germline CDR1 and CDR2 sequences are LGHNT and FRNRAP. Trimming removed 5 bases at V and 0 bases at J, with 12 bases between. CDR3 region: CASGPDRTSTDTQYF. The CDR3 DNA follows: TGTGCTAGTGGTCCCGACCGGACTAGCACAGATACGCAGTATTTT.

The chain is built from TRBV5-4 and TRBJ2-5; 11 bases line up with TRBD1. Per the germline V gene, CDR1 is SGHNT and CDR2 is YYREEE (reference sequence). CDR3 length: 14 amino acids. Trimming removed 3 bases from V and 5 bases from J; junction bases left unmatched: 3. CDR3 nucleotide sequence: TGTGCCAGCAGCTCGGGACAGGGGGTGGAGACCCAGTACTTC. Amino acids: CASSSGQGVETQYF.

The table lists this clone with a count of one. The chain is built from TRBV5-1 and TRBJ1-3; D is unclear. Deletions cut 0 bases from V and 0 bases from J, with 10 bases between. There are 16 residues in the CDR3. Germline CDR1 and CDR2: SGHRS and YFSETQ. The CDR3 coding sequence is TGCGCCAGCAGCTTGGTTCCGGAGTCCTCTGGAAACACCATATATTTT. This sequence encodes CASSLVPESSGNTIYF.

The gene calls are TRBV28 and TRBJ2-1, with a possible D match to TRBD1 (6 bases). V dropped 6 bases and J dropped 0 bases, with 15 bases sitting between them. The CDR3 covers 16 residues. Germline-derived CDR1 and CDR2 are MDHEN and SYDVKM. The CDR3 DNA reads as TGTGCCAGCAGGTCCGTTAGGGGGAGCTCCTACAATGAGCAGTTCTTC. Translation: CASRSVRGSSYNEQFF.

The genes are TRBV6-5 and TRBJ2-5; D may be TRBD1 (5 bases). The germline V gene has CDR1 MNHEY and CDR2 SVGAGI. V was clipped by 6 bases and J by 5 bases, with 19 bases between them. This CDR3 comprises 15 residues. CDR3 protein: CASRGTGPRWETQYF. In DNA form, the CDR3 reads TGTGCCAGCAGGGGAACAGGCCCTCGATGGGAGACCCAGTACTTC.

With respect to this clone: One end of the junction does not line up with germline, which may come from a read error. The rearrangement uses TRBV7-9 and TRBJ2-7, with 10 bases identical to TRBD1. Germline assignment: CDR1 SEHNR and CDR2 FQNEAQ (reference sequence). CDR3 length: 15 amino acids. This CDR3 reads CASSSTGTGAYKQYF. The CDR3 bases are TGTGCCAGCAGCTCCACCGGGACAGGGGCCTACAAGCAGTACTTC.

The chain has TRBV29-1 and TRBJ1-4; TRBD1 matches 10 bases. V lost 7 bases to trimming and J lost 8 bases; unmatched junction nucleotides: 7. The CDR3 runs 13 residues. Per germline, CDR1 SQVTM and CDR2 ANQGSEA. CDR3 sequence: CSAGGQGREKLFF. For the CDR3, the DNA is TGCAGCGCTGGGGGACAGGGGCGGGAAAAACTGTTTTTT.

This clone was found a few times. This chain joins TRBV30 and TRBJ1-3, with D unclear. Between the trimmed V and J ends, which lost 3 bases and 6 bases, there was a span of 18 bases. Germline CDR1 GTSNPN, CDR2 SVGIG (reference sequence). This CDR3 spans 15 amino acids. The CDR3, as DNA: TGTGCCTGGAGACCCACCTCCACAGCAGAAAACACCATATATTTT. This translates into CAWRPTSTAENTIYF.

This clone was seen only a few times. The rearrangement joins TRBV6-1 to TRBJ1-4; weak D call: TRBD1 (5 bases). CDR3 size: 16 residues. Germline-derived CDR1 and CDR2 are MNHNS and SASEGT. V lost 0 bases and J lost 4, with 12 bases in between. The CDR3 bases are TGTGCCAGCAGTGAAGCTGGATGGGACTATAATGAAAAACTGTTTTTT. It yields the protein CASSEAGWDYNEKLFF.

This clone was seen just once. The rearrangement links TRBV7-2 to TRBJ2-2; D not certain. V was shortened by 9 bases and J by 4 bases, with 6 bases between the two germline ends. Germline V gives CDR1 SGHTA, CDR2 FQGNSA. The CDR3 is made up of 11 amino acids. The CDR3 region is CASRGTGELFF. CDR3 coding DNA: TGTGCCAGTCGAGGCACCGGGGAGCTGTTTTTT.

The rearrangement links TRBV6-5 to TRBJ2-2; D remains ambiguous. The CDR3 has 15 residues. Deletions cut 0 bases from V and 3 bases from J, with 8 bases between. Per germline, CDR1 MNHEY and CDR2 SVGAGI. The CDR3 region has the DNA TGTGCCAGCAGTTACTCGAGCAGGTACACCGGGGAGCTGTTTTTT. Translated, it gives CASSYSSRYTGELFF.

The V and J genes are TRBV5-1 and TRBJ2-1; D is possibly TRBD1 (6 bases). Trimming removed 1 base at V and 12 bases at J, with 17 bases between. Germline V gene lookup returns CDR1 SGHRS and CDR2 YFSETQ. The CDR3 totals 14 residues. The CDR3 sequence: CASSLRGTNEWQFF. The DNA for the CDR3 is TGCGCCAGCAGCTTGAGGGGGACCAATGAGTGGCAGTTCTTC.

This sequence joins TRBV21-1 and TRBJ1-1; TRBD1, the table's D call, was not compared with the DNA. TRBV21-1 is noted as a pseudogene. This CDR3 region has 14 residues. This CDR3 is CASSKLIQGSEAFF. DNA for the CDR3: TGTGCCAGCAGCAAACTAATTCAGGGTTCTGAAGCTTTCTTT.

The chain uses TRBV6-5 and TRBJ1-1; 9 bases match TRBD1. V was pared by 6 bases and J by 6 bases, with 8 bases of the junction left unmatched. The CDR3 loop spans 14 amino acids. Germline CDR1 is MNHEY and CDR2 is SVGAGI. DNA of the CDR3: TGTGCCAGCAGAGTAAGGACAGGGGCGGCTGAAGCTTTCTTT. As protein: CASRVRTGAAEAFF.

The V and J genes are TRBV28 and TRBJ1-2; TRBD1 might be the D (5 bases). Trimming removed 10 bases at V and 4 bases at J, with 19 bases between. Germline lookup yields CDR1 MDHEN and CDR2 SYDVKM. This CDR3 has 14 residues. CDR3 loop: CATLYMGQPYGYTF. In nucleotides, the CDR3 is TGTGCCACTTTATACATGGGGCAGCCCTATGGCTACACCTTC.

The chain employs TRBV29-1 and TRBJ1-2; D is perhaps TRBD1 (5 bases). With 1 base removed from V and 8 bases from J, the gap between germline ends came to 20 bases. The CDR3 contains 15 residues. Germline CDR1 SQVTM, CDR2 ANQGSEA. The CDR3 region is CSVEAGPAGHWGYTF. The DNA for the CDR3 is TGCAGCGTTGAAGCCGGTCCTGCTGGACACTGGGGCTACACCTTC.

This sequence joins TRBV13 and TRBJ2-3, with D possibly matching TRBD1 (6 bases). The CDR3 is 14 amino acids. From germline, CDR1 is PRHDT and CDR2 FYEKMQ (reference sequence). The V end was cut by 5 bases, the J end by 2 bases, with 11 bases between. The CDR3 spells CASSLRQATDTQYF. Written as DNA, the CDR3 is TGTGCCAGCAGCCTTAGACAGGCCACAGATACGCAGTATTTT.